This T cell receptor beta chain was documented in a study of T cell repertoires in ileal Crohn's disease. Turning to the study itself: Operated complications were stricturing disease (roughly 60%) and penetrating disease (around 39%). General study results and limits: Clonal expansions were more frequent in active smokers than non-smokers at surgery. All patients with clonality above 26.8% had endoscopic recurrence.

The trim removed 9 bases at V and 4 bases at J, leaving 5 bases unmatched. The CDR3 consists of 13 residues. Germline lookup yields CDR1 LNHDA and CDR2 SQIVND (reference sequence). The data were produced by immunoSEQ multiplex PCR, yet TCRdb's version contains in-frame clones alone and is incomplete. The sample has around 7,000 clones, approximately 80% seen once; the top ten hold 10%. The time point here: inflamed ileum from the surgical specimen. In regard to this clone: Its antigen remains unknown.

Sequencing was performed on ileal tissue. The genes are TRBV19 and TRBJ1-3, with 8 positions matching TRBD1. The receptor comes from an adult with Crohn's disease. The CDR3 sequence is CASGTGAGNTIYF. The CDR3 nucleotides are TGTGCCAGCGGGACAGGCGCGGGAAACACCATATATTTT.